These 29 T cell receptor beta chains came from one sample sequenced in a study of T cells after yellow fever vaccination. TCRdb called the 5' RACE reads again in MiXCR, with one record for every CDR3 protein. The table lists around 47,000 distinct CDR3 sequences, 6% to 7% of them singletons. The sequencing here drew on CD8+ T cells not binding an NS4B(214-222) dextramer, sorted from PBMCs, taken 45 days after the yellow fever booster vaccination. These receptors all come from a man aged 25-45 years who received the YFV17D yellow fever vaccine.

Relative to its sample, this clonotype is medium-sized. The CDR3 spells CASSQESGLERKQFF. The CDR3 DNA reads as TGTGCCAGCAGCCAAGAATCCGGACTAGAACGGAAACAGTTCTTC. The chain uses TRBV3-1 and TRBJ2-1; 7 nucleotides match TRBD2. Germline V gene data show CDR1 as LGHDT and CDR2 as YNNKEL (reference sequence). The CDR3 extends over 15 amino acids. V dropped 0 bases and J dropped 13; count of bases not matched to a gene: 12.

V usage is TRBV11-2 and J usage is TRBJ1-2; TRBD1 might be the D (6 bases). Germline V gene data show CDR1 as SGHAT and CDR2 as FQNNGV. The CDR3 loop spans 15 amino acids. V lost 7 bases and J lost 2, with 17 bases in between. In DNA form, the CDR3 reads TGTGCCAGCACCACCGAGGGGGGGGCCAACTATGGCTACACCTTC. Protein: CASTTEGGANYGYTF. The full variable domain, its missing parts supplied by reference TRBV11-2 and TRBJ1-2, is EAGVAQSPRYKIIEKRQSVAFWCNPISGHATLYWYQQILGQGPKLLIQFQNNGVVDDSQLPKDRFSAERLKGVDSTLKIQPAKLEDSAVYLCASTTEGGANYGYTFGSGTRLTVV.

This clonotype appeared many times. The J gene is TRBJ2-7, the V gene TRBV3-1; no clear D. Germline CDR1 is LGHDT and CDR2 is YNNKEL (reference sequence). V lost 0 bases and J 2 bases, leaving 8 bases between the germline ends. The CDR3 runs 14 residues. CDR3 protein: CASSQEGLTYEQYF. DNA for the CDR3: TGTGCCAGCAGCCAAGAGGGCCTAACCTACGAGCAGTACTTC.

This clonotype was observed many times. The rearrangement uses TRBV29-1 and TRBJ2-7; maybe TRBD2 (5 bases). Deletions cut 4 bases from V and 3 bases from J, with 19 bases between. Germline CDR1 and CDR2: SQVTM and ANQGSEA. The CDR3 has 15 residues. The CDR3 coding sequence is TGCAGCGTTGTGACGGGGAAAGTTGGATTCTACGAGCAGTACTTC. This sequence encodes CSVVTGKVGFYEQYF.

This clonotype was counted many times. V gene TRBV29-1 combines with J gene TRBJ2-1, with D tentatively TRBD2 (5 bases). The CDR3 spans 11 residues. Germline V CDR1 and CDR2: SQVTM, ANQGSEA. The V gene lost 7 bases and the J gene lost 10 bases, with 14 bases spanning the gap. The CDR3 loop reads CSAGVRREQFF. CDR3 coding DNA: TGCAGCGCCGGGGTCCGCAGGGAGCAGTTCTTC.

This clonotype was seen ten or more times. This chain joins TRBV21-1 and TRBJ2-7; TRBD2 is the table's D call, not checked against the DNA. TRBV21-1 is a pseudogene. This CDR3 is 16 amino acids long. In nucleotides, the CDR3 is TGTGCCAGCAGCAAAGGGGCCTGGCGGGAGAATTACGAGCAGTACTTC. This encodes CASSKGAWRENYEQYF.

This clonotype was found many times. The J gene is TRBJ2-1, the V gene TRBV20-1; D may be TRBD1 or TRBD2 (6 bases each). V was shortened by 4 bases and J by 7 bases, with 20 bases between the two germline ends. Germline CDR1 and CDR2: DFQATT and SNEGSKA (reference sequence). The CDR3 extends over 15 amino acids. CDR3 DNA: TGCAGTGCTAAGCCCGACCGCCTAGGGGGGAATGAGCAGTTCTTC. Translation: CSAKPDRLGGNEQFF.

This clonotype was picked up a small number of times. J is TRBJ2-7 and V is TRBV7-9, with TRBD1 as a possible D gene (5 bases). CDR1 and CDR2 (germline): SEHNR, FQNEAQ (reference sequence). CDR3 size: 12 residues. Deletions cut 3 bases from V and 6 bases from J, with 9 bases between. In nucleotides, the CDR3 is TGTGCCAGCAGCTTCCCCCAGGGCGAGCAGTACTTC. It translates to CASSFPQGEQYF.

This clonotype was picked up many times. J is TRBJ1-2 and V is TRBV7-8; D is unresolved. CDR3 length: 16 amino acids. Per the germline V gene, CDR1 is SGHVS and CDR2 is FQNEAQ. V was cut by 5 bases and J by 4 bases, with 20 bases left in between. Here the CDR3 reads CASSKVAIAPIYGYTF. CDR3 nucleotides: TGTGCCAGCAGCAAGGTTGCAATCGCCCCGATCTATGGCTACACCTTC.

Only a few counts were recorded for this clonotype. This rearrangement joins TRBV6-2 or TRBV6-3 to TRBJ2-1, with D uncertain. CDR1 MNHEY and CDR2 SVGEGT come from the germline V gene. This CDR3 region has 10 residues. V lost 8 bases to trimming and J lost 8 bases, with 7 bases between them. This chain's CDR3 is CASRGHEQFF. In DNA form, the CDR3 reads TGTGCCAGCCGTGGGCATGAGCAGTTCTTC.

In its sample, this clonotype was seen many times. J is TRBJ2-7 and V is TRBV4-1; no reliable D call. CDR3 length: 14 residues. The germline V gene has CDR1 MGHRA and CDR2 YSYEKL. V was shortened by 3 bases and J by 3 bases, with 12 bases between the two germline ends. CDR3 sequence: CASSQTDMIYEQYF. CDR3 sequence (DNA): TGCGCCAGCAGCCAGACTGACATGATCTACGAGCAGTACTTC.

This clonotype was seen many times. The rearrangement links TRBV7-8 to TRBJ2-1; D call uncertain. Germline CDR1 is SGHVS and CDR2 is FQNEAQ. This CDR3 has 17 residues. Trimming shortened V by 0 bases and J by 0 bases, and 12 bases separated the two germline ends. CDR3 loop: CASSLASLLTSYNEQFF. CDR3 DNA sequence: TGTGCCAGCAGCTTAGCGTCCCTTCTCACCTCCTACAATGAGCAGTTCTTC.

This clonotype was seen at least ten times. V usage is TRBV27 and J usage is TRBJ2-1, with TRBD1 as a possible D gene (6 bases). Trimming stripped 7 bases from V and 9 bases from J, with 13 bases between. The germline V gene encodes CDR1 MNHEY and CDR2 SMNVEV (reference sequence). The CDR3 has 12 amino acids. The CDR3 region has the DNA TGTGCCAGCAAACAGGGTGACTCTGAGCAGTTCTTC. Amino acids: CASKQGDSEQFF.

The V gene is TRBV7-9, the J gene TRBJ2-7, with D unclear. V dropped 1 base and J dropped 5 bases, with 6 bases sitting between them. Germline values: CDR1 SEHNR, CDR2 FQNEAQ (reference sequence). CDR3 length equals 12 residues. CDR3 bases: TGTGCCAGCAGCTTAGGTCCCAACGAGCAGTACTTC. As protein: CASSLGPNEQYF.

On this clonotype: This clone may be a read error of a much larger clone one base away. V gene TRBV4-2 combines with J gene TRBJ1-2; D perhaps matches TRBD1 (6 bases). Trimming removed 4 bases from V and 7 bases from J, with 10 bases in between. The CDR3 has 12 amino acids. CDR1 and CDR2 (germline): LGHNA, YNFKEQ. CDR3 in amino acids: CASSPGDFGYTF. The CDR3, as DNA: TGTGCCAGCAGCCCAGGGGACTTTGGCTACACCTTC.

This chain uses TRBV7-9 with TRBJ2-6; a possible D gene is TRBD1 (6 bases). This CDR3 is 12 amino acids long. Germline-derived CDR1 and CDR2 are SEHNR and FQNEAQ (reference sequence). Trimming cost V 6 bases and J 9 bases, with 9 bases left between them. DNA for the CDR3: TGTGCCAGCAGAGGGGGTGTCAACGTCCTGACTTTC. Its protein product is CASRGGVNVLTF. Together with reference TRBV7-9 and TRBJ2-6, the CDR3 gives the full variable domain: DTGVSQNPRHKITKRGQNVTFRCDPISEHNRLYWYRQTLGQGPEFLTYFQNEAQLEKSRLLSDRFSAERPKGSFSTLEIQRTEQGDSAMYLCASRGGVNVLTFGAGSRLTVL.

The chain employs TRBV3-1 and TRBJ2-1, with TRBD2 identical over 11 bases. The CDR3 totals 17 residues. After removal of 5 bases from V and 5 bases from J, the junction contained 11 bases not matched to a gene. Germline assignment: CDR1 LGHDT and CDR2 YNNKEL (reference sequence). This CDR3 is CASSKRLGTSGNNEQFF. The DNA of the CDR3 is TGTGCCAGCAGCAAACGTCTTGGGACTAGCGGCAACAATGAGCAGTTCTTC.

This clonotype was counted ten times or more. V is TRBV5-1 and J is TRBJ2-1; no definite D call. Germline CDR1 SGHRS, CDR2 YFSETQ. Trimming shortened V by 2 bases and J by 0 bases, and 12 bases separated the two germline ends. The length of the CDR3 is 16 residues. Written as DNA, the CDR3 is TGCGCCAGCAGCTTAGAAATTCATAGCTCCTACAATGAGCAGTTCTTC. It specifies CASSLEIHSSYNEQFF.

The sample holds many counts of this clonotype. This chain connects TRBV7-7 to TRBJ2-5; D remains unclear. Germline assignment: CDR1 SSHAT and CDR2 FNYEAQ (reference sequence). This CDR3 is built from 15 residues. Trimming pared 5 bases from V and 5 bases from J, leaving 18 bases between. CDR3 sequence reads: CASSPGFTSGETQYF. CDR3 DNA: TGTGCCAGCAGCCCAGGATTCACTTCCGGGGAGACCCAGTACTTC. Full variable domain (missing parts from reference TRBV7-7 and TRBJ2-5): GAGVSQSPRYKVTKRGQDVTLRCDPISSHATLYWYQQALGQGPEFLTYFNYEAQPDKSGLPSDRFSAERPEGSISTLTIQRTEQRDSAMYRCASSPGFTSGETQYFGPGTRLLVL.

This clonotype was detected ten times or more. This sequence joins TRBV7-2 and TRBJ2-7; D perhaps matches TRBD2 (6 bases). Germline assignment: CDR1 SGHTA and CDR2 FQGNSA. This CDR3 comprises 14 residues. Trimming took 5 bases from V and 2 from J, leaving 13 bases between them. The CDR3 DNA reads as TGTGCCAGCAGCACCGGGACTGGTCCCTACGAGCAGTACTTC. Its protein is CASSTGTGPYEQYF. Full variable domain (outside the CDR3, taken from reference TRBV7-2 and TRBJ2-7): GAGVSQSPSNKVTEKGKDVELRCDPISGHTALYWYRQSLGQGLEFLIYFQGNSAPDKSGLPSDRFSAERTGGSVSTLTIQRTQQEDSAVYLCASSTGTGPYEQYFGPGTRLTVT.

Many counts were recorded for this clonotype. The rearrangement uses TRBV29-1 and TRBJ2-1, with a possible D match to TRBD1 (6 bases). CDR3 length: 11 amino acids. Germline CDR1 SQVTM, CDR2 ANQGSEA. The V end was cut by 3 bases, the J end by 10 bases, with 10 bases between. DNA of the CDR3: TGCAGCGTTGATAACAGGGAGGAGCAGTTCTTC. Protein product: CSVDNREEQFF.

This clonotype was observed many times. The chain uses TRBV20-1 and TRBJ2-2, with 10 bases identical to TRBD1. V was pared by 0 bases and J by 3 bases, with 4 bases of the junction left unmatched. Germline V gene lookup returns CDR1 DFQATT and CDR2 SNEGSKA (reference sequence). The CDR3 totals 16 residues. The CDR3 reads CSARDPGTGDTGELFF. CDR3 DNA sequence: TGCAGTGCTAGAGATCCAGGGACAGGGGACACCGGGGAGCTGTTTTTT.

A word on this clonotype: Given a much more abundant clone one base away, this may be a read error. V and J are TRBV14 and TRBJ1-6; D is undetermined. CDR1 is SGHDN and CDR2 is FVKESK in the germline V gene. With 4 bases removed from V and 10 bases from J, the gap between germline ends came to 11 bases. This CDR3 has 13 amino acids. CDR3 in amino acids: CASSPTGKSPLHF. DNA of the CDR3: TGTGCCAGCAGCCCCACTGGAAAATCACCCCTCCACTTT.

As for this clonotype: It may be a read error: a sequence one base away is much more abundant. This chain connects TRBV5-1 to TRBJ2-5; D may be TRBD1 (6 bases). Between the trimmed V and J ends, which lost 5 bases and 5 bases, there was a span of 13 bases. Germline V CDR1 and CDR2: SGHRS, YFSETQ. CDR3 size: 13 residues. The CDR3 loop is CASSPPGDETQYF. The DNA of the CDR3 is TGCGCCAGCAGTCCCCCAGGGGACGAGACCCAGTACTTC.

This clonotype was counted ten times or more. J is TRBJ2-5 and V is TRBV25-1; D uncertain. Germline CDR1 reads MGHDK; CDR2 reads SYGVNS. The ends were cut back, 3 bases at V and 5 bases at J, with 10 bases in the middle. This CDR3 region has 13 residues. CDR3: CASSDGFGETQYF. CDR3 DNA: TGTGCCAGCAGTGACGGCTTTGGGGAGACCCAGTACTTC.

This clonotype was counted at least ten times. This chain joins TRBV7-2 and TRBJ1-1, with D unclear. This CDR3 has 13 amino acids. V was trimmed by 5 bases and J by 0 bases, leaving 7 bases between them. Germline CDR1 reads SGHTA; CDR2 reads FQGNSA. This CDR3 reads CASSPEVNTEAFF. The CDR3 nucleotides are TGTGCCAGCAGCCCGGAGGTGAACACTGAAGCTTTCTTT.

This clonotype was counted ten times or more. The CDR3 nucleotides read TGTGCCAGCGGACCAGATACGCAGTATTTT. Amino acid sequence: CASGPDTQYF. The chain couples TRBV11-2 to TRBJ2-3; D is uncertain. Germline V gives CDR1 SGHAT, CDR2 FQNNGV. V was pared by 8 bases and J by 4 bases, with 4 bases between. CDR3 length: 10 amino acids.

Many counts were recorded for this clonotype. The rearrangement uses TRBV27 and TRBJ2-7, with TRBD2 identical over 11 bases. CDR3 length: 15 amino acids. Germline V lookup: CDR1 MNHEY, CDR2 SMNVEV (reference sequence). Trimming took 6 bases from V and 2 from J; bases not matched to a gene: 6. Here the CDR3 reads CASRELAGGAYEQYF. The CDR3 DNA sequence: TGTGCCAGCAGAGAATTAGCGGGGGGGGCCTACGAGCAGTACTTC.

This clonotype showed up many times. The V and J genes are TRBV6-6 and TRBJ1-4; 8 bases are a match to TRBD1. Per the germline V gene, CDR1 is MNHNY and CDR2 is SVGAGI (reference sequence). The CDR3 sequence is 13 residues long. With V trimmed by 5 bases and J by 7 bases, 3 bases remained unmatched. The CDR3 nucleotides read TGTGCCAGCAGTCAGGGGGCTTTTGAAAAACTGTTTTTT. Amino acid sequence: CASSQGAFEKLFF.